The 5 T cell receptor beta chains presented below share a single source sample, sequenced in a study of blood T cell repertoires in COVID-19. The method was immunoSEQ multiplex PCR; TCRdb's version includes in-frame clones alone and lacks a portion of them. The table shows about 89,000 clones, with approximately 82% occurring only once. Sequenced sample: peripheral blood. The receptors were gathered from a man between 65 and 79 years old with acute or convalescent COVID-19.

V usage is TRBV7-3 and J usage is TRBJ1-2; D not resolved. The CDR3 is 14 residues long. The V end lost 2 bases, the J end lost 4 bases, and 11 bases lay between the germline ends. Germline CDR1 SGHTA, CDR2 FQGTGA. The CDR3 loop is CASSLSTSPYGYTF. DNA of the CDR3: TGTGCCAGCAGCTTATCCACGAGTCCCTATGGCTACACCTTC. Full variable domain (rest looked up from reference TRBV7-3 and TRBJ1-2): GAGVSQTPSNKVTEKGKYVELRCDPISGHTALYWYRQSLGQGPEFLIYFQGTGAADDSGLPNDRFFAVRPEGSVSTLKIQRTERGDSAVYLCASSLSTSPYGYTFGSGTRLTVV.

The chain joins TRBV7-8 to TRBJ2-7, with 12 bases aligning to TRBD2. The CDR3 runs to 15 residues. In germline, CDR1 is SGHVS, CDR2 FQNEAQ. The V and J ends lost 5 bases and 4 bases, in that order; junction bases with no gene match: 6. The CDR3 sequence is CASSPGGLAGYEQYF. Written as DNA, the CDR3 is TGTGCCAGCAGCCCGGGCGGACTAGCGGGATACGAGCAGTACTTC.

This clone occurred once. The V call is TRBV30, the J call TRBJ2-1, with 9 positions matching TRBD1. The V gene's germline CDR1 is GTSNPN and CDR2 SVGIG (reference sequence). The length of the CDR3 is 15 residues. V was clipped by 3 bases and J by 7 bases; unmatched bases: 10. The CDR3 sequence: CAWSVDRGFLNEQFF. CDR3 nucleotide sequence: TGTGCCTGGAGCGTGGACAGGGGATTCTTAAATGAGCAGTTCTTC.

This chain joins TRBV5-1 and TRBJ2-3; 7 bases are a match to TRBD2. J gave up 0 bases and V 6 bases, and 7 bases lay outside the gene matches. From germline, CDR1 is SGHRS and CDR2 YFSETQ. The CDR3 sequence is 15 residues long. The DNA for the CDR3 is TGCGCCAGCACCCCTAGGCGGGGGAGCACAGATACGCAGTATTTT. This sequence encodes CASTPRRGSTDTQYF.

The chain couples TRBV19 to TRBJ2-4; TRBD2 aligns across 7 bases. Germline CDR1 LNHDA, CDR2 SQIVND (reference sequence). The CDR3 sequence is 13 residues long. V lost 4 bases and J lost 7; bases outside the gene matches: 4. This CDR3 is CASSTTSRNIQYF. The DNA of the CDR3 is TGTGCCAGTAGTACGACTAGCAGGAACATTCAGTACTTC.